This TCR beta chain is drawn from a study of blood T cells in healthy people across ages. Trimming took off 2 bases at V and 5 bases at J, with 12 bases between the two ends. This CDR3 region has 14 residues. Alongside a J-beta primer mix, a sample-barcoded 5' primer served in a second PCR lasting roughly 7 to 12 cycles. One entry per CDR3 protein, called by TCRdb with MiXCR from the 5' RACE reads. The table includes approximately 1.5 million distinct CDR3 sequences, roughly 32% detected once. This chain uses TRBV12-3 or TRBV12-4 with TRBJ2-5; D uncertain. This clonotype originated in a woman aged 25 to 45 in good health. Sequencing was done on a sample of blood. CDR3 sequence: CASSLSQARETQYF. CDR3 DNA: TGTGCCAGCAGTTTAAGTCAGGCGAGGGAGACCCAGTACTTC.